Presented here are 25 T cell receptor beta chains from one specimen sequenced in a study of cytomegalovirus exposure and HLA in healthy donors. Researchers ran the PCR with 60 Vbeta and 13 Jbeta primers. TCRdb keeps only in-frame clones here, not all; method: immunoSEQ multiplex PCR. The sample lists almost 65,000 clones, around four fifths occurring once. Sequenced input: PBMCs. The source is a male donor in good health and CMV-seropositive.

This CDR3 is CASRPSRRDDETQYF. As DNA, the CDR3 is TGTGCCAGCAGACCCTCTAGGAGGGATGATGAGACCCAGTACTTC. This chain joins TRBV11-2 and TRBJ2-5; D is perhaps TRBD2 (6 bases). This CDR3 spans 15 amino acids. CDR1 is SGHAT, CDR2 FQNNGV, per germline. The V gene lost 6 bases and the J gene lost 5 bases, with 19 bases spanning the gap. The full variable domain, its missing parts supplied by reference TRBV11-2 and TRBJ2-5, is EAGVAQSPRYKIIEKRQSVAFWCNPISGHATLYWYQQILGQGPKLLIQFQNNGVVDDSQLPKDRFSAERLKGVDSTLKIQPAKLEDSAVYLCASRPSRRDDETQYFGPGTRLLVL.

The chain couples TRBV7-8 to TRBJ1-4; TRBD1 might be the D (6 bases). Germline CDR1 reads SGHVS; CDR2 reads FQNEAQ. Trimming shortened V by 7 bases and J by 5 bases, and 17 bases separated the two germline ends. CDR3 length: 15 amino acids. The CDR3 loop is CASKKSAGTNEKLFF. The CDR3 DNA sequence: TGTGCCAGCAAAAAATCGGCAGGGACAAATGAAAAACTGTTTTTT.

This chain links TRBV7-2 with TRBJ1-3, with TRBD1 matching 7 bases. With 4 bases clipped from V and 0 bases from J, the junction kept 12 bases outside the gene matches. The CDR3 has 18 residues. In germline, CDR1 is SGHTA, CDR2 FQGNSA. The CDR3 region is CASSSLWDSGYSGNTIYF. CDR3 DNA: TGTGCCAGCAGCTCGTTGTGGGACAGCGGATACTCTGGAAACACCATATATTTT.

The chain carries TRBV11-3 and TRBJ2-2; 9 positions agree with TRBD2. The V and J ends lost 5 bases and 5 bases, in that order; junction bases with no gene match: 6. The CDR3 has 15 residues. Germline CDR1 reads SGHNT; CDR2 reads YENEEA. CDR3 coding DNA: TGTGCCAGCAGCGCCAGCGGGGGGTCGACCGGGGAGCTGTTTTTT. Protein sequence: CASSASGGSTGELFF.

The chain couples TRBV2 to TRBJ2-1, with D tentatively TRBD2 (5 bases). Germline-derived CDR1 and CDR2 are SNHLY and FYNNEI. Deletions cut 3 bases from V and 1 base from J, with 22 bases between. CDR3 size: 19 residues. CDR3 nucleotides: TGTGCCAGCAGTGAGATGCACTCAGCGGTCAGGAGTTCCTACAATGAGCAGTTCTTC. As protein: CASSEMHSAVRSSYNEQFF.

The J gene is TRBJ2-7, the V gene TRBV5-6, with D maybe TRBD1 (6 bases). V dropped 7 bases and J dropped 2 bases, with 10 bases sitting between them. Per germline, CDR1 SGHDT and CDR2 YYEEEE. This CDR3 is 12 amino acids long. The CDR3 DNA is TGTGCCAGCGGAGGACAGACCTACGAGCAGTACTTC. Translated, it gives CASGGQTYEQYF.

The chain carries TRBV27 and TRBJ1-2; D not certain. Trimming removed 0 bases at V and 3 bases at J, with 5 bases between. Per the germline V gene, CDR1 is MNHEY and CDR2 is SMNVEV (reference sequence). The CDR3 is made up of 13 amino acids. The CDR3 DNA sequence: TGTGCCAGCAGTTTATCACGGTACTATGGCTACACCTTC. Amino acids: CASSLSRYYGYTF.

V gene TRBV13 combines with J gene TRBJ2-3; 15 nucleotides agree with TRBD2. This CDR3 region has 23 residues. The germline V gene encodes CDR1 PRHDT and CDR2 FYEKMQ (reference sequence). V trimming: 4 bases; J trimming: 0 bases; junction bases outside the gene matches: 20. Here the CDR3 DNA reads TGTGCCAGCAGCTCCGGGACATTAGGACTAGCGGGGGGGAAAAACCTTAGCACAGATACGCAGTATTTT. This translates into CASSSGTLGLAGGKNLSTDTQYF.

The chain couples TRBV9 to TRBJ1-4; 7 bases are shared with TRBD1. Germline CDR1 reads SGDLS; CDR2 reads YYNGEE. The CDR3 totals 14 residues. J lost 7 bases, V lost 0 bases, and 3 bases had no gene match. Here the CDR3 DNA reads TGTGCCAGCAGCGTAGACAGGGGCACTGAAAAACTGTTTTTT. It is translated as CASSVDRGTEKLFF.

This clone occurred a few times. V is TRBV10-3 and J is TRBJ1-5, with D possibly being TRBD1 (5 bases). Germline V gene lookup returns CDR1 ENHRY and CDR2 SYGVKD. This CDR3 has 14 residues. The V end was cut by 10 bases, the J end by 2 bases, with 15 bases between. The CDR3 nucleotides read TGTGCCACGGGGGAAGGGAGTGGCAATCAGCCCCAGCATTTT. As protein: CATGEGSGNQPQHF.

The rearrangement links TRBV29-1 to TRBJ2-1; TRBD2 is a possible D gene (6 bases). Germline values: CDR1 SQVTM, CDR2 ANQGSEA. The CDR3 spans 14 residues. V lost 0 bases to trimming and J lost 5 bases, with 11 bases between them. The CDR3 reads CSVEDREIHNEQFF. CDR3 coding DNA: TGCAGCGTTGAAGATCGGGAGATCCACAATGAGCAGTTCTTC.

V and J are TRBV5-1 and TRBJ2-5, with 11 bases matching TRBD2. From germline, CDR1 is SGHRS and CDR2 YFSETQ. CDR3 length: 15 amino acids. Trimming took 4 bases from V and 1 from J; bases not matched to a gene: 3. The CDR3 coding sequence is TGCGCCAGCAGCACTGGGACTAGCGGCCAAGAGACCCAGTACTTC. It is translated as CASSTGTSGQETQYF.

The chain carries TRBV27 and TRBJ2-4; D may be TRBD1 (6 bases). The V end lost 6 bases, the J end lost 7 bases, and 19 bases lay between the germline ends. There are 15 residues in the CDR3. Germline V CDR1 and CDR2: MNHEY, SMNVEV (reference sequence). The CDR3 coding sequence is TGTGCCAGCAGCCCGATACAGGGAATAATGAACATTCAGTACTTC. Its translation: CASSPIQGIMNIQYF.

This clone has a handful of counts. This chain joins TRBV6-6 and TRBJ2-1; 10 bases match TRBD2. Per the germline V gene, CDR1 is MNHNY and CDR2 is SVGAGI (reference sequence). The CDR3 totals 14 residues. Losses at the gene ends were 6 bases for V and 2 bases for J; bases not matched to a gene: 1. As DNA, the CDR3 is TGTGCCAGCAGCCTAGCGGGGGCCTACAATGAGCAGTTCTTC. Amino acid sequence: CASSLAGAYNEQFF.

Here the CDR3 DNA reads TGTGCCAGCAGCCCTACCCCCGACAGGAAGGAGACCCAGTACTTC. Translation gives CASSPTPDRKETQYF. V gene TRBV9 combines with J gene TRBJ2-5; tentative D call: TRBD1 (6 bases). The CDR3 is 15 amino acids. Trimming pared 4 bases from V and 5 bases from J, leaving 18 bases between. CDR1 and CDR2 from the germline V gene are SGDLS and YYNGEE.

This clone has a handful of counts. The gene calls are TRBV25-1 and TRBJ1-3; possible D gene TRBD1, 5 bases. Germline lookup yields CDR1 MGHDK and CDR2 SYGVNS. Trimming removed 4 bases at V and 4 bases at J, with 11 bases between. The CDR3 runs to 14 residues. The CDR3 here is CASSGPGDGNTIYF. As DNA, the CDR3 is TGTGCCAGCAGTGGACCGGGGGACGGAAACACCATATATTTT.

The chain combines TRBV5-4 with TRBJ1-2, with 7 bases fitting TRBD1. The trim removed 7 bases at V and 7 bases at J, leaving 13 bases unmatched. The CDR3 is 14 residues long. Germline values: CDR1 SGHNT, CDR2 YYREEE (reference sequence). Here the CDR3 reads CASADERGLCGYTF. In nucleotides, the CDR3 is TGTGCCAGCGCCGACGAAAGGGGGCTGTGTGGCTACACCTTC.

This clone has just one count. The V gene is TRBV5-6, the J gene TRBJ1-2, with 8 bases lining up with TRBD1. CDR3 length: 17 amino acids. The V gene end was trimmed by 1 base and the J gene end by 2 bases; junction bases not matched to a gene: 10. Germline V gene sequence: CDR1 SGHDT, CDR2 YYEEEE. CDR3: CASSLWAGGFPNYGYTF. CDR3 sequence (DNA): TGTGCCAGCAGCTTGTGGGCAGGGGGCTTCCCGAACTATGGCTACACCTTC. Together with reference TRBV5-6 and TRBJ1-2, the CDR3 gives the full variable domain: DAGVTQSPTHLIKTRGQQVTLRCSPKSGHDTVSWYQQALGQGPQFIFQYYEEEERQRGNFPDRFSGHQFPNYSSELNVNALLLGDSALYLCASSLWAGGFPNYGYTFGSGTRLTVV.

This clone was found a few times. V is TRBV7-9 and J is TRBJ2-7, with D tentatively TRBD2 (6 bases). Trimming shortened V by 8 bases and J by 5 bases, and 10 bases separated the two germline ends. This CDR3 is built from 11 residues. Per the germline V gene, CDR1 is SEHNR and CDR2 is FQNEAQ (reference sequence). CDR3 sequence reads: CASGWGDEQYF. In DNA, the CDR3 is TGTGCCAGCGGTTGGGGGGACGAGCAGTACTTC.

This chain joins TRBV13 and TRBJ1-2, with D possibly being TRBD1 (6 bases). This CDR3 contains 16 residues. V was trimmed by 5 bases and J by 5 bases, leaving 21 bases between them. Germline lookup yields CDR1 PRHDT and CDR2 FYEKMQ (reference sequence). The CDR3 coding sequence is TGTGCCAGCAGCCTCAGGGGTGAGAGGGTGCTTTATGGCTACACCTTC. This encodes CASSLRGERVLYGYTF.

The CDR3 spells CASSEVGLVDPRDTQYF. DNA for the CDR3: TGTGCCAGCAGTGAAGTGGGGCTGGTAGACCCCAGAGATACGCAGTATTTT. This chain joins TRBV6-1 and TRBJ2-3; D might be TRBD1 (5 bases). Germline CDR1 is MNHNS and CDR2 is SASEGT. This CDR3 is 17 amino acids long. Trimming removed 1 base at V and 5 bases at J, with 19 bases between.

In its sample, this clone was seen a few times. The V call is TRBV30, the J call TRBJ1-2; tentatively, D is TRBD1 (6 bases). Per germline, CDR1 GTSNPN and CDR2 SVGIG (reference sequence). The CDR3 runs to 14 residues. The germline V and J ends were trimmed by 0 bases and 4 bases, with 12 bases remaining between them. The CDR3 DNA reads TGTGCCTGGAGTGTAAGTCAGGGGACCTATGGCTACACCTTC. Its protein is CAWSVSQGTYGYTF. The entire variable domain, with the rest obtained from reference TRBV30 and TRBJ1-2, is as follows: SQTIHQWPATLVQPVGSPLSLECTVEGTSNPNLYWYRQAAGRGLQLLFYSVGIGQISSEVPQNLSASRPQDRQFILSSKKLLLSDSGFYLCAWSVSQGTYGYTFGSGTRLTVV.

This clone has a handful of counts. The chain uses TRBV10-3 and TRBJ1-6; tentatively, D is TRBD1 (5 bases). Trimming shortened V by 2 bases and J by 10 bases, and 21 bases separated the two germline ends. The CDR3 runs to 17 residues. CDR1 ENHRY and CDR2 SYGVKD come from the germline V gene. The CDR3 nucleotides are TGTGCCATCAGTGAGGGCCCCGGGGGTGGGCAAGGATCACCCCTCCACTTT. Translation gives CAISEGPGGGQGSPLHF.

The V and J genes are TRBV7-9 and TRBJ1-2; TRBD1 matches at 7 bases. This CDR3 comprises 16 residues. Trimming cost V 6 bases and J 4 bases; bases outside gene matches: 14. Germline lookup yields CDR1 SEHNR and CDR2 FQNEAQ (reference sequence). CDR3 sequence: CASRVREGANFYGYTF. CDR3 coding DNA: TGTGCCAGCAGGGTTCGTGAGGGGGCGAATTTCTATGGCTACACCTTC.

The V gene is TRBV14, the J gene TRBJ2-7; TRBD1 might be the D (6 bases). CDR1 SGHDN and CDR2 FVKESK come from the germline V gene. The CDR3 is 14 amino acids. The ends were cut back, 3 bases at V and 3 bases at J, with 12 bases in the middle. The CDR3 DNA reads TGTGCCAGCAGCCACCGGGACACCCTCTACGAGCAGTACTTC. This translates into CASSHRDTLYEQYF.